This T cell receptor (beta chain) is drawn from a study of T cells after yellow fever vaccination. General observations from the study: Abundant clonotypes from the bulk population could contaminate FACS-sorted repertoires. Only a minor proportion of clonotypes was detected across both CD4 and CD8 compartments. Among primary-vaccination clones, most reappeared after the booster, at 96% for CD4 and about 90% for CD8.

As TCR cDNA was made by 5'RACE template switching, a universal primer site and UMIs were added. Using its own MiXCR run on the 5' RACE reads, TCRdb lists one record per CDR3 protein. Counted here are 400,000 to 450,000 distinct CDR3 sequences, 15% to 20% occurring once; the ten biggest clones make up roughly a sixth. On this clonotype: What it binds is not known.

The sample here was PBMCs, taken before the yellow fever booster vaccination. The source of this sequence is a man between 18 and 35 years old who received the YFV17D yellow fever vaccine.

This CDR3 reads CSAPAPTSRETQYF. The CDR3 DNA sequence: TGCAGTGCCCCAGCCCCGACATCCCGGGAGACCCAGTACTTC. The chain uses TRBV20-1 and TRBJ2-5; no reliable D call. V shed 6 bases and J shed 5 bases, with 19 bases lying between them. Germline CDR1 and CDR2: DFQATT and SNEGSKA (reference sequence). The CDR3 is 14 residues long.